The table lists the clone carrying this T cell receptor beta chain with a few counts. Germline V gives CDR1 MGHRA, CDR2 YSYEKL. V shed 4 bases and J 2 bases; nucleotides not matched to a gene: 10. The CDR3 runs 16 residues. This sample is part of a study of T-cell reconstitution after alpha-beta-depleted transplantation in children. Preparing the TCRbeta library involved the use of unique molecular identifiers. From the PCR reads, TCRdb called clonotypes with MiXCR, one entry per CDR3 protein. The profile shows 250,000 to 400,000 distinct CDR3 sequences, around 20% of them singletons. This TCR derives from a male patient under 18 who had a stem cell transplant for acute lymphoblastic leukemia, so the T cells may come from the graft donor. This specimen was PBMCs, mostly from graft donor cells, taken 180 days after TCRalphabeta/CD19-depleted stem cell transplant. J is TRBJ2-7 and V is TRBV4-1; 8 nucleotides line up with TRBD2. The DNA for the CDR3 is TGCGCCAGCAGCCGGTGGAGCGGGAGACTCCCCTACGAGCAGTACTTC. As protein: CASSRWSGRLPYEQYF.